Below, 11 T cell receptor beta chains from the same sample are listed, as sequenced in a study of OX40 agonist ivuxolimab in advanced cancers. Produced via immunoSEQ multiplex PCR; TCRdb's table is partial and in-frame only. The sample has around 50,000 clones; approximately 89% are singletons. The sequences come from CD4+ or CD8+ T cells sorted from blood, collected in a trial of the OX40 agonist ivuxolimab. The receptors derive from an adult with an advanced solid tumor such as melanoma, head and neck, liver or kidney cancer.

Here the CDR3 DNA reads TGTGCCAGTAAGGCGAGCAGGGGGAAAGAAAAACTGTTTTTT. As protein: CASKASRGKEKLFF. This chain links TRBV19 with TRBJ1-4; TRBD1 matches 7 bases. The CDR3 loop spans 14 amino acids. The germline V gene has CDR1 LNHDA and CDR2 SQIVND (reference sequence). With 7 bases clipped from V and 8 bases from J, the junction kept 10 bases outside the gene matches.

V gene TRBV19 combines with J gene TRBJ2-3; D is perhaps TRBD1 or TRBD2 (5 bases each). Per germline, CDR1 LNHDA and CDR2 SQIVND (reference sequence). CDR3 length: 14 amino acids. Trimming cost V 5 bases and J 5 bases, with 14 bases left between them. In nucleotides, the CDR3 is TGTGCCAGTAGTCCCCTCGGGGACGGAGATACGCAGTATTTT. Translated, it gives CASSPLGDGDTQYF.

This clone has only one observation. The genes are TRBV5-1 and TRBJ1-2; unclear D gene. With 4 bases removed from V and 4 bases from J, the gap between germline ends came to 14 bases. The CDR3 consists of 14 residues. The V gene's germline CDR1 is SGHRS and CDR2 YFSETQ. The CDR3 DNA reads TGCGCCAGCAGCACAACCCCGGAGGGCTATGGCTACACCTTC. This codes for CASSTTPEGYGYTF.

The chain couples TRBV6-5 to TRBJ2-1; D gene ambiguous. CDR1 and CDR2 (germline): MNHEY, SVGAGI. The V gene lost 5 bases and the J gene lost 9 bases, with 8 bases spanning the gap. The CDR3 is 11 amino acids. The CDR3 protein is CASSTSSEQFF. Written as DNA, the CDR3 is TGTGCCAGCAGTACCAGTAGTGAGCAGTTCTTC.

CDR3 coding DNA: TGTGCCAGCAGCTCCCTGACAGGAACGGAGGGTGCTGGGAAGACCCAGTACTTC. Translating it yields CASSSLTGTEGAGKTQYF. The chain combines TRBV28 with TRBJ2-5; possibly TRBD1 or TRBD2 for D (6 bases each). CDR1 and CDR2 from the germline V gene are MDHEN and SYDVKM. The CDR3 loop spans 18 amino acids. Trimming removed 6 bases at V and 6 bases at J, with 29 bases between.

The J gene is TRBJ2-3, the V gene TRBV27, with D tentatively TRBD2 (7 bases). Between the trimmed V and J ends, which lost 5 bases and 5 bases, there was a span of 11 bases. From germline, CDR1 is MNHEY and CDR2 SMNVEV (reference sequence). The CDR3 totals 13 residues. The CDR3 loop is CASSGGGGDTQYF. CDR3 DNA: TGTGCCAGCAGTGGCGGGGGCGGAGATACGCAGTATTTT.

J is TRBJ2-7 and V is TRBV7-8; 7 bases align to TRBD2. The CDR3 length is 16 residues. Germline V gives CDR1 SGHVS, CDR2 FQNEAQ. The junction had 16 bases not matched to a gene; V was cut back by 5 bases and J by 6 bases. CDR3 nucleotide sequence: TGTGCCAGCAGCCCACACGGGGGAGGGGACCGGTTCGAGCAGTACTTC. Amino acids: CASSPHGGGDRFEQYF.

This chain connects TRBV5-6 to TRBJ1-5, with D unclear. Trimming shortened V by 0 bases and J by 6 bases, and 7 bases separated the two germline ends. CDR3 size: 13 residues. Germline lookup yields CDR1 SGHDT and CDR2 YYEEEE. CDR3 in DNA: TGTGCCAGCAGCTTGGGTGGGTTTCAGCCCCAGCATTTT. This translates into CASSLGGFQPQHF. The full variable domain, completed using reference TRBV5-6 and TRBJ1-5, is DAGVTQSPTHLIKTRGQQVTLRCSPKSGHDTVSWYQQALGQGPQFIFQYYEEEERQRGNFPDRFSGHQFPNYSSELNVNALLLGDSALYLCASSLGGFQPQHFGDGTRLSIL.

The genes are TRBV5-1 and TRBJ2-1; D is undetermined. Per the germline V gene, CDR1 is SGHRS and CDR2 is YFSETQ. V was shortened by 0 bases and J by 7 bases, with 17 bases between the two germline ends. This CDR3 is 16 amino acids long. The CDR3 region is CASSLVPSRGWNEQFF. The CDR3 DNA follows: TGCGCCAGCAGCTTGGTACCTAGTAGAGGTTGGAATGAGCAGTTCTTC.

This chain uses TRBV2 with TRBJ2-7; possibly TRBD1 for D (6 bases). The CDR3 runs to 12 residues. Between the trimmed V and J ends, which lost 5 bases and 6 bases, there was a span of 11 bases. Germline V CDR1 and CDR2: SNHLY, FYNNEI. The CDR3 sequence: CASSFGQLEQYF. For the CDR3, the DNA is TGTGCCAGCAGTTTTGGACAGCTCGAGCAGTACTTC.

The CDR3 DNA follows: TGTGCCAGCTCCCCGGGGCGGGGCCTCACAGATACGCAGTATTTT. The encoded protein is CASSPGRGLTDTQYF. The chain recombines TRBV6-1 with TRBJ2-3; perhaps TRBD2 as D (6 bases). CDR1 is MNHNS and CDR2 is SASEGT in the germline V gene. The V and J ends lost 8 bases and 2 bases respectively, with 17 bases between them. This CDR3 is 15 amino acids long.